The 8 T cell receptor beta chains given below trace back to one sample, sequenced in a study of blood T cells in healthy people across ages. Combining a sample-barcoded 5' primer with a J-beta primer mix, a second PCR ran for about 7 to 11 cycles. Each CDR3 protein gets one entry after TCRdb re-called the 5' RACE reads with MiXCR. The sample lists about 800,000 distinct CDR3 sequences; roughly 25% were seen once. These data also formed part of another study, on T cells of mothers and their children.

Input material: blood. The receptors were sampled from a boy aged 5-17 years in good health.

The chain has TRBV10-3 and TRBJ2-7, with D possibly being TRBD2 (6 bases). CDR3 length: 14 residues. V lost 3 bases and J 0 bases, leaving 9 bases between the germline ends. The germline V gene encodes CDR1 ENHRY and CDR2 SYGVKD. The CDR3 DNA sequence: TGTGCCATCAGTGACCGGGGACTCTCCTACGAGCAGTACTTC. It translates to CAISDRGLSYEQYF.

This chain uses TRBV7-2 with TRBJ2-5; 11 positions match TRBD2. The V segment lost 3 bases and the J segment 5 bases; nucleotides outside the gene matches: 5. The CDR3 has 15 amino acids. Germline values: CDR1 SGHTA, CDR2 FQGNSA. Written as DNA, the CDR3 is TGTGCCAGCAGCTTGACTAGCGGGGTCTATGAGACCCAGTACTTC. It encodes CASSLTSGVYETQYF.

This clonotype was observed a few times. This chain links TRBV29-1 with TRBJ2-2; D is unclear. This CDR3 contains 16 residues. Germline assignment: CDR1 SQVTM and CDR2 ANQGSEA. Between the trimmed V and J ends, which lost 2 bases and 1 base, there was a span of 14 bases. The CDR3 reads CSVETAETLNTGELFF. The CDR3 region has the DNA TGCAGCGTTGAAACAGCCGAAACCTTGAACACCGGGGAGCTGTTTTTT.

This clonotype was counted between two and nine times. The genes are TRBV13 and TRBJ2-3, with a weak D call TRBD2 (6 bases). CDR1 and CDR2 from the germline V gene are PRHDT and FYEKMQ (reference sequence). This CDR3 has 15 amino acids. Trimming cost V 4 bases and J 6 bases, with 17 bases left between them. CDR3 DNA sequence: TGTGCCAGCAGCTACCCCGGGAGCGAGAGGGATACGCAGTATTTT. Translation gives CASSYPGSERDTQYF.

The chain combines TRBV25-1 with TRBJ1-2; D not resolved. This CDR3 is 14 amino acids long. The V and J ends lost 5 bases and 2 bases respectively, with 12 bases between them. CDR1 and CDR2 from the germline V gene are MGHDK and SYGVNS. CDR3 nucleotide sequence: TGTGCCAGCAGTCCATCCGGTTCGAACTATGGCTACACCTTC. This codes for CASSPSGSNYGYTF.

The table lists this clonotype with a few counts. The chain combines TRBV28 with TRBJ1-6, with 7 positions matching TRBD1. V was clipped by 4 bases and J by 7 bases; unmatched bases: 7. The germline V gene has CDR1 MDHEN and CDR2 SYDVKM. The CDR3 spans 15 residues. For the CDR3, the DNA is TGTGCCAGCAGTTGGGGCGACAGGGTGAATTCACCCCTCCACTTT. Encoded protein: CASSWGDRVNSPLHF.

The chain employs TRBV27 and TRBJ2-5, with 9 bases lining up with TRBD1. The DNA end is more similar to TRBJ2-7, so the J call may be wrong. The CDR3 is 14 amino acids. Germline loops: CDR1 MNHEY, CDR2 SMNVEV (reference sequence). CDR3 coding DNA: TGTGCCAGCAGGCCGGGACAGGGACCCTACGAGCAGTACTTC. It specifies CASRPGQGPYEQYF.

This chain uses TRBV4-3 with TRBJ1-1; D uncertain. This CDR3 has 16 amino acids. From germline, CDR1 is LGHNA and CDR2 YSLEER. Trimming shortened V by 0 bases and J by 1 base, and 12 bases separated the two germline ends. CDR3 protein: CASSQEYTAGNTEAFF. CDR3 DNA: TGCGCCAGCAGCCAAGAGTATACAGCGGGGAACACTGAAGCTTTCTTT.